The rows below give T cell receptor beta chains drawn from one sample of a study of T cell changes during pregnancy in multiple sclerosis. Repertoires were generated with immunoSEQ multiplex PCR, while TCRdb's copy carries only in-frame clones and drops some. Here the sample spans around 60,000 clones, under 95% being singletons. The sample in question was CD4+ T cells from peripheral blood mononuclear cells, obtained after pregnancy. All receptors derive from a female donor in good health, enrolled as a control in a pregnancy study. Each CDR3 is given with its conserved first and last residue. D genes are given only for firm matches. Some rows have no size entry. The others give once, few or many, or a class for an expanded clone.

J,V,size,D,CDR3,DNA
TRBJ1-2,TRBV30,once,-,CAWRDPELQGAITYGYTF,TGTGCCTGGAGAGATCCAGAACTACAGGGAGCGATTACCTATGGCTACACCTTC
TRBJ2-3,TRBV5-8,-,TRBD2,CASSLAGGAETQYF,TGTGCCAGCAGCTTAGCCGGGGGGGCCGAGACGCAGTATTTT
TRBJ1-4,TRBV5-1,-,TRBD1,CASSTETGVANEKLFF,TGCGCCAGCAGCACCGAGACAGGGGTGGCTAATGAAAAACTGTTTTTT
TRBJ1-1,TRBV11-3,-,TRBD1,CASSSGQGRRKAFF,TGTGCCAGCAGCTCGGGACAGGGGCGGCGAAAGGCTTTCTTT
TRBJ1-2,TRBV6-6,-,-,CASSADGYTF,TGTGCCAGCAGTGCGGATGGCTACACCTTC
TRBJ2-3,TRBV5-4,-,-,CASSLSGTSTDTQYF,TGTGCCAGCAGCTTGTCTGGGACAAGCACAGATACGCAGTATTTT
TRBJ2-1,TRBV4-3,-,-,CASSHGKGGLREQFF,TGCGCCAGCAGCCATGGGAAAGGAGGGCTCCGGGAGCAGTTCTTC
TRBJ1-1,TRBV2,-,-,CASSNLVTEAFF,TGTGCCAGCAGTAATTTAGTTACTGAAGCTTTCTTT
TRBJ1-1,TRBV6-5,-,-,CASTPPGRVNTEAFF,TGTGCCAGCACCCCCCCGGGCAGGGTGAACACTGAAGCTTTCTTT
TRBJ2-1,TRBV19,-,-,CASSTIQGTHEQFF,TGTGCCAGTAGTACCATACAGGGTACCCATGAGCAGTTCTTC
TRBJ2-7,TRBV5-8,-,-,CASILRQIYYEQYF,TGTGCCAGCATATTGAGACAGATATACTACGAGCAGTACTTC
TRBJ2-7,TRBV4-3,once,TRBD1,CASSQEGTGRYEQYF,TGCGCCAGCAGCCAAGAAGGGACAGGGCGCTACGAGCAGTACTTC
TRBJ1-1,TRBV11-3,-,TRBD1,CASSLETGGSEAFF,TGTGCCAGCAGCTTAGAGACAGGGGGAAGTGAAGCTTTCTTT
TRBJ1-2,TRBV7-2,-,TRBD1,CASSFFSGTGGNYGYTF,TGTGCCAGCAGCTTCTTTAGCGGGACAGGGGGAAACTATGGCTACACCTTC
TRBJ1-5,TRBV10-3,-,TRBD1,CAIRGTDSNQPQHF,TGTGCCATCAGGGGGACAGATAGCAATCAGCCCCAGCATTTT
TRBJ1-1,TRBV27,-,-,CASPEKGLGKVNTEAFF,TGTGCCAGTCCTGAAAAGGGGCTGGGAAAAGTGAACACTGAAGCTTTCTTT
TRBJ1-1,TRBV18,-,-,CASSPFGRGSYTEAFF,TGTGCCAGCTCACCATTCGGCAGGGGCTCCTACACTGAAGCTTTCTTT
TRBJ1-1,TRBV5-1,-,TRBD1,CASSTTGTGPGTEAFF,TGCGCCAGCAGCACGACCGGGACAGGGCCTGGGACTGAAGCTTTCTTT
TRBJ2-3,TRBV7-8,-,-,CASSLAEPFGRVTQYF,TGTGCCAGCAGCTTAGCTGAACCTTTCGGTCGCGTTACGCAGTATTTT
TRBJ1-1,TRBV5-1,-,TRBD1,CASSYRTGNTEAFF,TGCGCCAGCAGCTACAGGACAGGGAACACTGAAGCTTTCTTT
TRBJ1-2,TRBV11-3,-,-,CASSLDSTANYGYTF,TGTGCCAGCAGCCTCGACAGTACAGCGAACTATGGCTACACCTTC
TRBJ1-2,TRBV7-9,-,TRBD1,CASTQDRANYGYTF,TGTGCCAGCACCCAGGACAGGGCGAACTATGGCTACACCTTC
TRBJ1-1,TRBV7-9,-,TRBD1,CASSLPDRDNTEAFF,TGTGCCAGCAGCTTGCCCGACAGGGACAACACTGAAGCTTTCTTT
TRBJ1-5,TRBV7-2,-,-,CASSLLNQPQHF,TGTGCCAGCAGCTTATTAAATCAGCCCCAGCATTTT
TRBJ2-5,TRBV11-3,-,-,CASSTGLAETQYF,TGTGCCAGCAGCACCGGACTGGCGGAGACCCAGTACTTC
TRBJ1-1,TRBV28,-,-,CASSFGLRGFF,TGTGCCAGCAGTTTCGGATTAAGGGGTTTCTTT
TRBJ1-1,TRBV19,-,-,CASSIVRGTEAFF,TGTGCCAGTAGTATCGTAAGGGGCACTGAAGCTTTCTTT
TRBJ2-2,TRBV11-2,-,TRBD1,CASRKSGQGAMNTGELFF,TGTGCCAGCAGGAAGTCGGGACAGGGGGCTATGAACACCGGGGAGCTGTTTTTT
TRBJ2-2,TRBV7-3,-,TRBD1,CASSLAPTGTGELFF,TGTGCCAGCAGCTTAGCCCCGACAGGGACCGGGGAGCTGTTTTTT
TRBJ1-5,TRBV30,-,-,CAWSTGRYNQPQHF,TGTGCCTGGAGTACAGGGCGGTACAATCAGCCCCAGCATTTT
TRBJ2-7,TRBV7-9,once,TRBD1,CASSWGQYYEQYF,TGTGCCAGCAGCTGGGGACAGTACTACGAGCAGTACTTC
TRBJ2-1,TRBV11-2,-,TRBD2,CASSLGRGGLNEQFF,TGTGCCAGCAGCTTAGGGCGGGGGGGCCTGAATGAGCAGTTCTTC
TRBJ2-2,TRBV9,-,-,CASSVDGRGLNTGELFF,TGTGCCAGCAGCGTGGACGGCAGGGGATTAAACACCGGGGAGCTGTTTTTT
TRBJ1-5,TRBV4-3,-,-,CASSQEARQPQHF,TGCGCCAGCAGCCAAGAAGCCAGGCAGCCCCAGCATTTT
TRBJ2-1,TRBV14,once,TRBD1,CASSQLGQGLPSSYNEQFF,TGTGCCAGCAGCCAATTAGGACAGGGGCTTCCGAGCTCCTACAATGAGCAGTTCTTC
TRBJ2-7,TRBV18,-,TRBD1,CASSLPGQGRYEQYF,TGTGCCAGCTCACTCCCGGGACAGGGGCGCTACGAGCAGTACTTC
TRBJ1-5,TRBV27,-,-,CASSFRGQPQHF,TGTGCCAGCAGTTTCCGAGGCCAGCCCCAGCATTTT
TRBJ1-4,TRBV5-1,-,TRBD1,CASSLGQGVGANEKLFF,TGCGCCAGCAGCTTGGGACAGGGTGTTGGAGCTAATGAAAAACTGTTTTTT
TRBJ2-1,TRBV7-3,-,-,CASSRGSGLSGEQFF,TGTGCCAGCAGCCGGGGGTCAGGATTAAGCGGGGAGCAGTTCTTC
TRBJ1-5,TRBV7-2,-,TRBD1,CASSLVGTGGGQPQHF,TGTGCCAGCAGCTTAGTCGGGACAGGGGGCGGGCAGCCCCAGCATTTT
TRBJ1-2,TRBV10-3,-,TRBD1,CAISMKAGTGAGGYTF,TGTGCCATCAGTATGAAAGCCGGGACAGGCGCTGGTGGCTACACCTTC
TRBJ1-1,TRBV5-6,-,-,CASSLPSGNTEAFF,TGTGCCAGCAGCTTACCCTCGGGGAACACTGAAGCTTTCTTT
TRBJ2-2,TRBV19,-,TRBD1,CASHRGQDTGELFF,TGTGCCAGTCACAGGGGGCAGGACACCGGGGAGCTGTTTTTT
TRBJ1-2,TRBV7-2,-,-,CASSQTQYYGYTF,TGTGCCAGCAGCCAAACCCAGTACTATGGCTACACCTTC